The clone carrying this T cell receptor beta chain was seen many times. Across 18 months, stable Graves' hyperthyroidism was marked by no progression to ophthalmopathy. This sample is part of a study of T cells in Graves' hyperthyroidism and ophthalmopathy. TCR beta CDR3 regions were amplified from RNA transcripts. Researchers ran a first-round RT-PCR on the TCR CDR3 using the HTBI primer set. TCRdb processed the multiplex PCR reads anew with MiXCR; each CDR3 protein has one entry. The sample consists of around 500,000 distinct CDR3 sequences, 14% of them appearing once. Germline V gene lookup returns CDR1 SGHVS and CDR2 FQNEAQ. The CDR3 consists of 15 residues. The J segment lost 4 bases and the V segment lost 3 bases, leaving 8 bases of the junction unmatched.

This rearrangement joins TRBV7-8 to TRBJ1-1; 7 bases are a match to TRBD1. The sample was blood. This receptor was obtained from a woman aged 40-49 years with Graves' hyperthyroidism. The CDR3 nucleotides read TGTGCCAGCAGCTTGGGAGACAGGGCGGGCACTGAAGCTTTCTTT. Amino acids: CASSLGDRAGTEAFF.